This T cell receptor (beta chain) was profiled in a study of blood T cells in healthy people across ages. A word on this clonotype: Its antigen is still unknown.

The CDR3 runs to 18 residues. With 4 bases clipped from V and 7 bases from J, the junction kept 12 bases outside the gene matches. In germline, CDR1 is SEHNR, CDR2 FQNEAQ (reference sequence). Primers used in a second PCR of roughly 7 to 12 cycles were a sample-barcoded 5' primer and a J-beta primer mix. Using its own MiXCR run on the 5' RACE reads, TCRdb lists one record per CDR3 protein. The table has about 720,000 distinct CDR3 sequences, 20% to 25% seen once. Study-level points and caveats: The authors considered diversity estimates from one million T cells to be underestimates. Per million T cells, TCR beta diversity dropped about linearly as age rose.

The source of this sequence is a man aged 65-85 years in good health. Sequencing was carried out using blood. This chain joins TRBV7-9 and TRBJ2-1; TRBD2 aligns across 14 bases. This CDR3 is CASSSQTGTSGRRNEQFF. CDR3 DNA: TGTGCCAGCAGCTCACAAACCGGGACTAGCGGGAGACGGAATGAGCAGTTCTTC.